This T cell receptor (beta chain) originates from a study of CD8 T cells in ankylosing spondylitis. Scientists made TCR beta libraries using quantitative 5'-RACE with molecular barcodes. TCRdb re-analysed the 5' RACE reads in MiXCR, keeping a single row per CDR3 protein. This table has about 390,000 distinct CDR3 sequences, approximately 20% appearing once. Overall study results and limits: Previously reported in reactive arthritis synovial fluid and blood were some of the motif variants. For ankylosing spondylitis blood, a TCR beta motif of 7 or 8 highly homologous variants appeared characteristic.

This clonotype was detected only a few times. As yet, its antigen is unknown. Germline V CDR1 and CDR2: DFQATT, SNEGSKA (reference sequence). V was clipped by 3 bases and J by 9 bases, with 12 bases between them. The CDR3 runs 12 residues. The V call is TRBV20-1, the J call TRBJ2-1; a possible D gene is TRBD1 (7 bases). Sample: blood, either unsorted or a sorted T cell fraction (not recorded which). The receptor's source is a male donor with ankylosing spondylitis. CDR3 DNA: TGCAGTGCTAGGGAGGGGGCTAGTGAGCAGTTCTTC. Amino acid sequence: CSAREGASEQFF.